One sample yielded the 10 T cell receptor beta chains listed below, sequenced in a study of shared clonotypes between healthy human individuals. Terminally differentiated effector memory CD45RA+ cells were excluded by CCR7 positive selection of CD45RO-negative cells. The table came from immunoSEQ multiplex PCR; TCRdb's copy has only in-frame clones and leaves some out. Of roughly 850,000 clones in the sample, approximately 97% were seen once. The sample taken for sequencing was naive CD8+ T cells sorted from blood. Receptors originate from a young man in good health.

The chain recombines TRBV7-9 with TRBJ2-5; D perhaps matches TRBD1 (6 bases). The germline V gene encodes CDR1 SEHNR and CDR2 FQNEAQ (reference sequence). V gave up 5 bases and J gave up 0 bases, with 13 bases separating them. The CDR3 loop spans 15 amino acids. The CDR3 reads CASSGDTMYQETQYF. CDR3 nucleotide sequence: TGTGCCAGCAGCGGGGACACAATGTACCAAGAGACCCAGTACTTC.

The chain uses TRBV9 and TRBJ1-2; no clear D. This CDR3 has 16 amino acids. Trimming pared 4 bases from V and 0 bases from J, leaving 16 bases between. Per germline, CDR1 SGDLS and CDR2 YYNGEE. CDR3 sequence (DNA): TGTGCCAGCAGCCCCTCCCCCAAGAGAGCTAACTATGGCTACACCTTC. Translating gives CASSPSPKRANYGYTF.

The chain is built from TRBV10-3 and TRBJ2-2; 8 positions match TRBD2. The CDR3 totals 14 residues. Germline CDR1 and CDR2: ENHRY and SYGVKD. V gave up 8 bases and J gave up 3 bases; unmatched junction bases: 5. CDR3 sequence (DNA): TGTGCCATCGAGCCGGGAGGGGACACCGGGGAGCTGTTTTTT. It specifies CAIEPGGDTGELFF.

The chain carries TRBV7-9 and TRBJ1-2; D ambiguous. V was trimmed by 1 base and J by 7 bases, leaving 7 bases between them. The CDR3 is 12 amino acids. Germline CDR1 and CDR2: SEHNR and FQNEAQ (reference sequence). CDR3 DNA: TGTGCCAGCAGCTTAGGAAGTGTTGGCTACACCTTC. Translating gives CASSLGSVGYTF.

The CDR3 region is CASSEGGYGYTF. The CDR3 nucleotides are TGTGCCAGCAGCGAGGGAGGCTATGGCTACACCTTC. This chain links TRBV5-5 with TRBJ1-2; no clear D gene. Between the trimmed V and J ends, which lost 4 bases and 4 bases, there was a span of 8 bases. Germline-derived CDR1 and CDR2 are SGHKS and YYEKEE (reference sequence). This CDR3 contains 12 residues.

This clone has a handful of counts. This chain uses TRBV29-1 with TRBJ1-1; no clear D. The CDR3 loop spans 12 amino acids. CDR1 and CDR2 (germline): SQVTM, ANQGSEA. V was trimmed by 0 bases and J by 10 bases, leaving 12 bases between them. The CDR3 is CSVEEDFVAAFF. The DNA for the CDR3 is TGCAGCGTTGAAGAGGATTTCGTAGCAGCTTTCTTT.

The chain is built from TRBV6-4 and TRBJ1-2; no clear D. CDR3 length: 14 amino acids. Germline CDR1 reads MRHNA; CDR2 reads SNTAGT. V lost 8 bases and J 3 bases, leaving 16 bases between the germline ends. The CDR3 DNA reads as TGTGCCAGCTCCCCGCGGCACCTTGACTATGGCTACACCTTC. It yields the protein CASSPRHLDYGYTF.

With regard to this clone: In the same sample, other DNA sequences code for this CDR3. The chain recombines TRBV27 with TRBJ2-1; no reliable D call. Germline V gives CDR1 MNHEY, CDR2 SMNVEV (reference sequence). The germline V and J ends were trimmed by 5 bases and 5 bases, with 4 bases remaining between them. This CDR3 region has 11 residues. CDR3 region: CASSRNNEQFF. As DNA, the CDR3 is TGTGCCAGCAGTCGGAACAATGAGCAGTTCTTC.

This chain connects TRBV11-2 to TRBJ2-5, with TRBD1 matching over 8 bases. CDR3 length: 16 amino acids. Trimming removed 1 base from V and 5 bases from J; junction bases left unmatched: 9. The germline gives CDR1 SGHAT, CDR2 FQNNGV. The CDR3: CASSLGGQGGVETQYF. In nucleotides, the CDR3 is TGTGCCAGCAGCTTAGGTGGACAGGGAGGAGTGGAGACCCAGTACTTC.

This clone was observed once. The CDR3 here is CASSSTSGLTEAFF. CDR3 sequence (DNA): TGTGCCAGCAGTTCAACTTCCGGGTTGACTGAAGCTTTCTTT. The rearrangement joins TRBV7-9 to TRBJ1-1; D is unresolved. Germline loops: CDR1 SEHNR, CDR2 FQNEAQ (reference sequence). The CDR3 contains 14 residues. V was shortened by 6 bases and J by 5 bases, with 16 bases between the two germline ends.